The 26 T cell receptor beta chains reported below all come from one sample, sequenced in a study of cytomegalovirus exposure and HLA in healthy donors. The PCR ran on 60 Vbeta and 13 Jbeta primers. Sequencing used immunoSEQ multiplex PCR; TCRdb keeps in-frame clones, though not all of them. Of over 45,000 clones in the sample, approximately 80% were seen once. The sequenced sample was PBMCs. These receptors were obtained from a man aged 25-40 years in good health and CMV-seronegative.

This chain joins TRBV11-2 and TRBJ2-3; tentatively, D is TRBD2 (6 bases). Trimming took off 3 bases at V and 0 bases at J, with 10 bases between the two ends. Germline V lookup: CDR1 SGHAT, CDR2 FQNNGV. The CDR3 sequence is 15 residues long. This chain's CDR3 is CASSFGGVSTDTQYF. CDR3 sequence (DNA): TGTGCCAGCAGCTTCGGCGGGGTTAGCACAGATACGCAGTATTTT. Using reference TRBV11-2 and TRBJ2-3 for the parts outside the CDR3, the full variable domain is EAGVAQSPRYKIIEKRQSVAFWCNPISGHATLYWYQQILGQGPKLLIQFQNNGVVDDSQLPKDRFSAERLKGVDSTLKIQPAKLEDSAVYLCASSFGGVSTDTQYFGPGTRLTVL.

This clone has more than one count but fewer than ten. The chain links TRBV6-1 to TRBJ1-4, with a weak D call TRBD1 (6 bases). This CDR3 region has 11 residues. The germline gives CDR1 MNHNS, CDR2 SASEGT. V was pared by 8 bases and J by 11 bases, with 12 bases between. CDR3 DNA: TGTGCCAGCGGGGGGGCGGGGAAACTGTTTTTT. As protein: CASGGAGKLFF.

CDR3 residues: CASSVEGGETQYF. Here the CDR3 DNA reads TGTGCCAGCAGCGTAGAAGGGGGCGAGACCCAGTACTTC. The chain uses TRBV9 and TRBJ2-5; 7 positions match TRBD1. V was pared by 0 bases and J by 5 bases, with 1 base of the junction left unmatched. The CDR3 runs 13 residues. Germline CDR1 SGDLS, CDR2 YYNGEE.

The CDR3 DNA is TGCGCCAGCAGCCAAGATCAGGCTAGCGGGGCTGGGGCCAACGTCCTGACTTTC. Translated, it gives CASSQDQASGAGANVLTF. The rearrangement uses TRBV4-3 and TRBJ2-6; 9 bases are shared with TRBD2. After removal of 0 bases from V and 2 bases from J, the junction contained 5 bases not matched to a gene. Germline CDR1 LGHNA, CDR2 YSLEER. This CDR3 is built from 18 residues.

This chain connects TRBV6-1 to TRBJ2-3; TRBD2 matches 7 bases. Looked up from germline, CDR1 is MNHNS and CDR2 is SASEGT. The J segment lost 2 bases and the V segment lost 6 bases, leaving 8 bases of the junction unmatched. This CDR3 spans 15 amino acids. CDR3 sequence reads: CASRRAGDYTDTQYF. The CDR3 region has the DNA TGTGCCAGCAGGCGGGCGGGAGACTACACAGATACGCAGTATTTT.

The chain combines TRBV5-1 with TRBJ2-1; 9 bases line up with TRBD2. This CDR3 contains 16 residues. After removal of 3 bases from V and 0 bases from J, the junction contained 4 bases not matched to a gene. Per the germline V gene, CDR1 is SGHRS and CDR2 is YFSETQ. CDR3 in DNA: TGCGCCAGCAGCTCGAGTAGCGGGAGCTCCTACAATGAGCAGTTCTTC. Protein product: CASSSSSGSSYNEQFF.

The CDR3 is CASSFPLGQGLNTLSNQPQHF. As DNA, the CDR3 is TGTGCCAGCAGTTTTCCCCTCGGACAGGGGCTTAATACCCTTAGCAATCAGCCCCAGCATTTT. V gene TRBV28 combines with J gene TRBJ1-5; 9 nucleotides match TRBD1. The germline V gene has CDR1 MDHEN and CDR2 SYDVKM. The CDR3 is made up of 21 amino acids. Trimming cost V 3 bases and J 0 bases; bases outside gene matches: 18. The full variable domain, with the rest looked up from reference TRBV28 and TRBJ1-5, is DVKVTQSSRYLVKRTGEKVFLECVQDMDHENMFWYRQDPGLGLRLIYFSYDVKMKEKGDIPEGYSVSREKKERFSLILESASTNQTSMYLCASSFPLGQGLNTLSNQPQHFGDGTRLSIL.

V gene TRBV2 combines with J gene TRBJ2-7, with 11 positions matching TRBD2. This CDR3 contains 17 residues. V was pared by 6 bases and J by 1 base, with 11 bases of the junction left unmatched. Looked up from germline, CDR1 is SNHLY and CDR2 is FYNNEI. Here the CDR3 reads CASSLQTSGMNSYEQYF. The CDR3 region has the DNA TGTGCCAGCAGCCTACAGACTAGCGGGATGAATTCCTACGAGCAGTACTTC.

The CDR3 here is CASSFIVTGVDTEAFF. The CDR3 coding sequence is TGTGCCAGCAGCTTTATAGTTACAGGGGTGGACACTGAAGCTTTCTTT. The chain combines TRBV5-6 with TRBJ1-1, with TRBD1 matching over 7 bases. The CDR3 loop spans 16 amino acids. Germline trimming cut 2 bases from V and 3 bases from J; bases unmatched to any gene: 10. Germline CDR1 is SGHDT and CDR2 is YYEEEE.

The chain combines TRBV5-4 with TRBJ1-2, with 7 bases identical to TRBD1. Per germline, CDR1 SGHNT and CDR2 YYREEE (reference sequence). Trimming cost V 3 bases and J 7 bases; bases outside gene matches: 12. The CDR3 runs 15 residues. The CDR3 is CASSSKGEGAAGYTF. In DNA, the CDR3 is TGTGCCAGCAGCTCCAAGGGTGAGGGGGCCGCTGGCTACACCTTC.

This chain connects TRBV25-1 to TRBJ1-3; D remains ambiguous. V was cut by 1 base and J by 4 bases, with 8 bases left in between. The CDR3 contains 14 residues. Germline V gene lookup returns CDR1 MGHDK and CDR2 SYGVNS. In DNA form, the CDR3 reads TGTGCCAGCAGTGAATCCGGCAGGGGAAACACCATATATTTT. It specifies CASSESGRGNTIYF.

The V gene is TRBV7-2, the J gene TRBJ1-2, with D possibly matching TRBD1 (6 bases). The CDR3 spans 14 residues. V was cut by 3 bases and J by 4 bases, with 12 bases left in between. CDR1 SGHTA and CDR2 FQGNSA come from the germline V gene. Here the CDR3 DNA reads TGTGCCAGCAGCTTGGGGGGGGCCGGCTATGGCTACACCTTC. Its protein product is CASSLGGAGYGYTF.

This clone came up a few times. The rearrangement uses TRBV4-3 and TRBJ1-1; 8 bases map to TRBD1. V was pared by 3 bases and J by 6 bases, with 6 bases of the junction left unmatched. CDR1 is LGHNA, CDR2 YSLEER, per germline. The CDR3 runs to 14 residues. CDR3 sequence: CASSHDSRGPEAFF. CDR3 bases: TGCGCCAGCAGCCACGATTCCAGGGGGCCTGAAGCTTTCTTT.

This clone was seen only a few times. The chain employs TRBV4-3 and TRBJ1-4; tentative D call: TRBD1 (6 bases). Trimming removed 4 bases at V and 6 bases at J, with 12 bases between. This CDR3 comprises 14 residues. Per germline, CDR1 LGHNA and CDR2 YSLEER. The CDR3 sequence: CASSLLAGDEKLFF. The CDR3 region has the DNA TGCGCCAGCAGCCTGCTCGCAGGGGATGAAAAACTGTTTTTT.

CDR3 region: CAWDEDGRARETQYF. CDR3 DNA sequence: TGTGCCTGGGACGAGGACGGGAGGGCCCGAGAGACCCAGTACTTC. The chain links TRBV30 to TRBJ2-5, with 8 bases fitting TRBD2. The CDR3 runs to 15 residues. Germline CDR1 and CDR2: GTSNPN and SVGIG (reference sequence). The J segment lost 4 bases and the V segment lost 5 bases, leaving 12 bases of the junction unmatched.

V and J are TRBV6-1 and TRBJ2-1, with 7 bases matching TRBD1. The germline V gene has CDR1 MNHNS and CDR2 SASEGT. Trimming took 2 bases from V and 3 from J; bases not matched to a gene: 7. The CDR3 consists of 16 residues. The CDR3 DNA sequence: TGTGCCAGCAGTGAATCGGGCGCAGGGGGCTACAATGAGCAGTTCTTC. It encodes CASSESGAGGYNEQFF.

The V gene is TRBV13, the J gene TRBJ2-7; maybe TRBD2 (5 bases). The CDR3 is 12 amino acids. The germline CDR1 and CDR2 sequences are PRHDT and FYEKMQ (reference sequence). V was clipped by 1 base and J by 6 bases, with 7 bases between them. CDR3 bases: TGTGCCAGCAGCTTAGATGAGGGCGAGCAGTACTTC. It is translated as CASSLDEGEQYF.

This clone came up a few times. The J gene is TRBJ2-7, the V gene TRBV25-1, with D perhaps TRBD2 (5 bases). Looked up from germline, CDR1 is MGHDK and CDR2 is SYGVNS. The CDR3 consists of 12 residues. Trimming stripped 8 bases from V and 4 bases from J, with 12 bases between. The CDR3 loop is CASGGYSYEQYF. CDR3 coding DNA: TGTGCCAGCGGAGGATATTCATACGAGCAGTACTTC.

The V gene is TRBV15, the J gene TRBJ1-2, with 7 bases aligning to TRBD1. The CDR3 loop spans 14 amino acids. V lost 3 bases and J lost 8; bases outside the gene matches: 9. CDR1 and CDR2 from the germline V gene are LNHNV and YYDKDF (reference sequence). CDR3 region: CATSSYEGAGGYTF. The CDR3 region has the DNA TGTGCCACCAGCAGCTACGAGGGGGCGGGAGGCTACACCTTC. The whole variable domain, remainder taken from reference TRBV15 and TRBJ1-2, is DAMVIQNPRYQVTQFGKPVTLSCSQTLNHNVMYWYQQKSSQAPKLLFHYYDKDFNNEADTPDNFQSRRPNTSFCFLDIRSPGLGDTAMYLCATSSYEGAGGYTFGSGTRLTVV.

The V and J genes are TRBV7-9 and TRBJ1-2, with TRBD1 identical over 7 bases. V lost 4 bases, J lost 3 bases, and 11 bases stayed unmatched. The germline V gene has CDR1 SEHNR and CDR2 FQNEAQ (reference sequence). The CDR3 is made up of 16 amino acids. The CDR3 region is CASSSAEGQIYYGYTF. Here the CDR3 DNA reads TGTGCCAGCAGCTCTGCCGAGGGACAGATTTACTATGGCTACACCTTC.

This chain uses TRBV5-1 with TRBJ2-7; 11 nucleotides agree with TRBD2. CDR1 and CDR2 (germline): SGHRS, YFSETQ. The CDR3 is made up of 18 amino acids. V shed 0 bases, J shed 0 bases, and the junction held 8 bases outside the gene matches. The CDR3 is CASSLGVSGRAYSYEQYF. The DNA of the CDR3 is TGCGCCAGCAGCTTGGGGGTTAGCGGGAGGGCCTACTCCTACGAGCAGTACTTC.

CDR3 DNA: TGTGCCAGCAGCCCCAACGACAGGGGGGGGAATGAGCAGTTCTTC. This gives the protein CASSPNDRGGNEQFF. The chain combines TRBV7-2 with TRBJ2-1, with 9 positions matching TRBD1. Germline V gene lookup returns CDR1 SGHTA and CDR2 FQGNSA. The junction had 9 bases not matched to a gene; V was cut back by 5 bases and J by 7 bases. The CDR3 covers 15 residues.

V usage is TRBV19 and J usage is TRBJ2-1; 7 nucleotides match TRBD2. The germline gives CDR1 LNHDA, CDR2 SQIVND (reference sequence). The CDR3 length is 15 residues. V lost 4 bases, J lost 0 bases, and 3 bases stayed unmatched. The CDR3, as DNA: TGTGCCAGTAGTAGGGGCGGGAGCTCCTACAATGAGCAGTTCTTC. Translated, it gives CASSRGGSSYNEQFF.

The chain has TRBV5-1 and TRBJ1-1; a possible D gene is TRBD1 (6 bases). Germline lookup yields CDR1 SGHRS and CDR2 YFSETQ. The CDR3 is 14 residues long. Trimming cost V 3 bases and J 1 base, with 10 bases left between them. The CDR3: CASSSQGPNTEAFF. In nucleotides, the CDR3 is TGCGCCAGCAGCTCCCAGGGGCCGAACACTGAAGCTTTCTTT. Drawing the rest from reference TRBV5-1 and TRBJ1-1, the complete variable domain is KAGVTQTPRYLIKTRGQQVTLSCSPISGHRSVSWYQQTPGQGLQFLFEYFSETQRNKGNFPGRFSGRQFSNSRSEMNVSTLELGDSALYLCASSSQGPNTEAFFGQGTRLTVV.

The chain is built from TRBV19 and TRBJ1-4; possible D gene TRBD1, 5 bases. Trimming took off 1 base at V and 6 bases at J, with 9 bases between the two ends. This CDR3 comprises 14 residues. Germline V CDR1 and CDR2: LNHDA, SQIVND (reference sequence). The DNA for the CDR3 is TGTGCCAGTAGTATAGGAACGACAGATGAAAAACTGTTTTTT. Its translation: CASSIGTTDEKLFF.

The chain recombines TRBV14 with TRBJ2-7, with D perhaps matching TRBD2 (5 bases). V lost 4 bases to trimming and J lost 5 bases, with 12 bases between them. Germline CDR1 is SGHDN and CDR2 is FVKESK. The CDR3 runs to 13 residues. This CDR3 reads CASSLSGSHEQYF. Written as DNA, the CDR3 is TGTGCCAGCAGCCTCTCGGGGTCCCACGAGCAGTACTTC.